The source of this TCR beta chain is a study of blood T cells in healthy people across ages. Through a sample-barcoded 5' primer and a J-beta primer mix, a second PCR was run for roughly 7 to 11 cycles. TCRdb called the 5' RACE reads again in MiXCR, with one record for every CDR3 protein. Counted here are 650,000 to 1,000,000 distinct CDR3 sequences, about half occurring once; the ten biggest clones make up 15% to 20%. V gave up 7 bases and J gave up 1 base, with 17 bases separating them. This CDR3 has 16 residues. Germline V gene data show CDR1 as MDHEN and CDR2 as SYDVKM. Sequencing was carried out using blood. The receptor was derived from a man at least 80 years old in good health. The chain joins TRBV28 to TRBJ2-1, with D maybe TRBD2 (6 bases). The CDR3 protein is CASIKSGGWSYNEQFF. DNA of the CDR3: TGTGCCAGCATCAAAAGTGGAGGGTGGTCCTACAATGAGCAGTTCTTC. The entire variable domain, with the rest obtained from reference TRBV28 and TRBJ2-1, is as follows: DVKVTQSSRYLVKRTGEKVFLECVQDMDHENMFWYRQDPGLGLRLIYFSYDVKMKEKGDIPEGYSVSREKKERFSLILESASTNQTSMYLCASIKSGGWSYNEQFFGPGTRLTVL.